These 28 T cell receptor beta chains came from one sample sequenced in a study of blood T cells in healthy people across ages. Sample-barcoded 5' priming and a J-beta primer mix drove a second PCR of roughly 6 to 12 cycles. Via MiXCR, TCRdb re-called the 5' RACE reads, giving one row per CDR3 protein. Found here are 700,000 to 950,000 distinct CDR3 sequences, about 42% of them singletons; the top ten hold 20% to 25%. What was sequenced was blood. These receptors were collected from a woman aged 60-75 years in good health.

This clonotype was observed at least ten times. The rearrangement links TRBV4-3 to TRBJ2-7; 7 positions agree with TRBD2. This CDR3 comprises 15 residues. The germline V gene has CDR1 LGHNA and CDR2 YSLEER. V was pared by 1 base and J by 0 bases, with 3 bases of the junction left unmatched. The CDR3 DNA follows: TGCGCCAGCAGCCAAGGGGACTATCCCTCCTACGAGCAGTACTTC. This sequence encodes CASSQGDYPSYEQYF.

The gene calls are TRBV7-2 and TRBJ2-5, with TRBD2 matching 7 bases. J gave up 4 bases and V 3 bases, and 5 bases lay outside the gene matches. CDR1 is SGHTA, CDR2 FQGNSA, per germline. This CDR3 is built from 14 residues. CDR3 sequence reads: CASSFGWGGETQYF. The CDR3 coding sequence is TGTGCCAGCAGCTTTGGATGGGGGGGAGAGACCCAGTACTTC.

This clonotype was counted only a few times. This chain links TRBV27 with TRBJ1-5; tentatively, D is TRBD1 (6 bases). The V end was cut by 6 bases, the J end by 3 bases, with 12 bases between. The germline CDR1 and CDR2 sequences are MNHEY and SMNVEV (reference sequence). The CDR3 runs to 14 residues. This chain's CDR3 is CASSPTGLNQPQHF. The CDR3 nucleotides read TGTGCCAGCAGCCCAACAGGGCTCAATCAGCCCCAGCATTTT.

In this sample, this clonotype turned up a few times. The J gene is TRBJ2-1, the V gene TRBV20-1; D uncertain. Deletions cut 3 bases from V and 4 bases from J, with 7 bases between. CDR1 and CDR2 from the germline V gene are DFQATT and SNEGSKA (reference sequence). The CDR3 is 12 residues long. CDR3 sequence (DNA): TGCAGTGCTAGCCGACCTTACAATGAGCAGTTCTTC. Translated: CSASRPYNEQFF.

This chain uses TRBV20-1 with TRBJ2-1; D perhaps matches TRBD2 (6 bases). The CDR3 is 13 amino acids. The germline V gene encodes CDR1 DFQATT and CDR2 SNEGSKA (reference sequence). Trimming pared 3 bases from V and 8 bases from J, leaving 14 bases between. DNA for the CDR3: TGCAGTGCTAGCGGGGGAAGGGCTTATGAGCAGTTCTTC. Translation: CSASGGRAYEQFF.

With regard to this clonotype: This sequence may be a read error, since a much larger clone differs from it by one base. DNA of the CDR3: TGCAGCGTTCATCGCTCTGGGGCCAACGTCCTGACTTTC. Amino acid sequence: CSVHRSGANVLTF. The rearrangement links TRBV29-1 to TRBJ2-6; no firm D call. The germline gives CDR1 SQVTM, CDR2 ANQGSEA. There are 13 residues in the CDR3. V was pared by 5 bases and J by 0 bases, with 5 bases between.

V gene TRBV20-1 combines with J gene TRBJ2-7; D unclear. The end of the DNA aligns better with TRBJ2-5, so the J call may be wrong. This CDR3 has 13 amino acids. Germline V gives CDR1 DFQATT, CDR2 SNEGSKA (reference sequence). The CDR3 sequence: CSASSTFGETQYF. In nucleotides, the CDR3 is TGCAGTGCTAGTAGCACTTTCGGGGAGACCCAGTACTTC.

This chain uses TRBV11-3 with TRBJ2-7; 8 nucleotides align to TRBD1. CDR1 is SGHNT and CDR2 is YENEEA in the germline V gene. The CDR3 contains 14 residues. The ends lost 3 bases at V and 3 bases at J; junction bases unmatched: 4. The CDR3: CASSFWTGLYEQYF. CDR3 bases: TGTGCCAGCAGCTTCTGGACAGGGCTCTACGAGCAGTACTTC.

V and J are TRBV11-2 and TRBJ1-2; D is undetermined. This CDR3 is 15 amino acids long. Germline loops: CDR1 SGHAT, CDR2 FQNNGV. V was clipped by 3 bases and J by 0 bases, with 11 bases between them. The DNA of the CDR3 is TGTGCCAGCAGCTTTAAATCAGGTCCTAACTATGGCTACACCTTC. Its translation is CASSFKSGPNYGYTF.

This clonotype was seen only a few times. J is TRBJ2-1 and V is TRBV20-1; D is undetermined. Trimming removed 0 bases at V and 8 bases at J, with 14 bases between. The V gene's germline CDR1 is DFQATT and CDR2 SNEGSKA (reference sequence). This CDR3 spans 14 amino acids. This CDR3 reads CSARDAGSSDEQFF. CDR3 nucleotides: TGCAGTGCTAGAGATGCAGGTAGCAGCGATGAGCAGTTCTTC.

This clonotype was counted between two and nine times. The gene calls are TRBV24-1 and TRBJ2-1, with D unclear. Germline CDR1 and CDR2: KGHDR and SFDVKD. The V end lost 2 bases, the J end lost 7 bases, and 11 bases lay between the germline ends. The CDR3 runs to 14 residues. The CDR3: CATSDSRPTNEQFF. CDR3 bases: TGTGCCACCAGTGATTCACGACCTACGAATGAGCAGTTCTTC.

This clonotype showed up just a few times. The chain has TRBV20-1 and TRBJ2-3, with D possibly being TRBD1 or TRBD2 (5 bases each). With 6 bases removed from V and 3 bases from J, the gap between germline ends came to 13 bases. The CDR3 totals 13 residues. Germline loops: CDR1 DFQATT, CDR2 SNEGSKA (reference sequence). Written as DNA, the CDR3 is TGCAGTGCCTGGGAAGGGGAGACAGATACGCAGTATTTT. This encodes CSAWEGETDTQYF.

The V call is TRBV6-2 or TRBV6-3, the J call TRBJ1-2, with D unclear. CDR1 is MNHEY, CDR2 SVGEGT, per germline. The length of the CDR3 is 15 residues. V was trimmed by 7 bases and J by 4 bases, leaving 19 bases between them. CDR3: CASTATASFSYGYTF. The CDR3 coding sequence is TGTGCCAGCACCGCCACAGCAAGTTTCTCCTATGGCTACACCTTC.

This clonotype was counted only a few times. V is TRBV6-2 or TRBV6-3 and J is TRBJ2-5; TRBD1 matches 8 bases. The CDR3 contains 17 residues. Per the germline V gene, CDR1 is MNHEY and CDR2 is SVGEGT. Trimming removed 5 bases from V and 11 bases from J; junction bases left unmatched: 22. The CDR3 DNA is TGTGCCAGCAGTCCCCCCGTAACAGGGGGAGGCTACAATGAGCAGTACTTC. It translates to CASSPPVTGGGYNEQYF.

This chain joins TRBV7-9 and TRBJ1-3; D gene unclear. The CDR3 contains 17 residues. The V gene's germline CDR1 is SEHNR and CDR2 FQNEAQ (reference sequence). V lost 7 bases and J lost 0, with 19 bases in between. The CDR3 loop reads CASTFQTGRISGNTIYF. CDR3 bases: TGTGCCAGCACCTTCCAAACCGGACGAATCTCTGGAAACACCATATATTTT.

The chain employs TRBV14 and TRBJ2-2, with no clear D. This CDR3 is built from 15 residues. V was clipped by 1 base and J by 2 bases, with 8 bases between them. From germline, CDR1 is SGHDN and CDR2 FVKESK. CDR3 residues: CASSQVSDNTGELFF. In DNA, the CDR3 is TGTGCCAGCAGCCAAGTTTCAGATAACACCGGGGAGCTGTTTTTT.

The chain couples TRBV29-1 to TRBJ2-2; D assignment may be TRBD1 or TRBD2 (5 bases each). Looked up from germline, CDR1 is SQVTM and CDR2 is ANQGSEA. The CDR3 runs 16 residues. The V gene lost 5 bases and the J gene lost 3 bases, with 19 bases spanning the gap. CDR3 amino acids: CSVRGDGSEYTGELFF. CDR3 bases: TGCAGCGTTAGGGGAGACGGGTCCGAGTACACCGGGGAGCTGTTTTTT.

The chain joins TRBV20-1 to TRBJ2-7; D is possibly TRBD1 (8 bases). This CDR3 region has 15 residues. Trimming cost V 4 bases and J 0 bases, with 16 bases left between them. The V gene's germline CDR1 is DFQATT and CDR2 SNEGSKA (reference sequence). In DNA, the CDR3 is TGCAGTGCTATGACAGGGGAGGGTAGCTCCTACGAGCAGTACTTC. Amino acid sequence: CSAMTGEGSSYEQYF.

Details on this clonotype: A read error may explain this, as a much larger clone is one base away. This chain links TRBV3-1 with TRBJ2-5, with 10 bases that match TRBD2. J lost 13 bases, V lost 3 bases, and 14 bases had no gene match. From germline, CDR1 is LGHDT and CDR2 YNNKEL (reference sequence). CDR3 length: 15 residues. CDR3 loop: CASSQGTSVSYERYF. CDR3 nucleotide sequence: TGTGCCAGCAGCCAGGGGACTAGCGTTTCCTACGAGCGGTACTTC.

V usage is TRBV6-2 or TRBV6-3 and J usage is TRBJ2-7; 7 nucleotides match TRBD1. Germline V gives CDR1 MNHEY, CDR2 SVGEGT. Trimming took 5 bases from V and 2 from J; bases not matched to a gene: 9. The CDR3 spans 15 residues. The CDR3 DNA reads as TGTGCCAGCAGTCGAACCGGGACAGCTCCCTACGAGCAGTACTTC. Protein: CASSRTGTAPYEQYF.

This clonotype was seen only a few times. The chain is built from TRBV10-3 and TRBJ2-7; a weak D match, TRBD2 (5 bases). Trimming left V 0 bases short and J 1 base short, with 7 bases between. Germline CDR1 reads ENHRY; CDR2 reads SYGVKD. The CDR3 runs to 14 residues. The CDR3 DNA reads TGTGCCATCAGTGAGTCTAGGGAGTCCTACGAGCAGTACTTC. This gives the protein CAISESRESYEQYF.

This clonotype was seen only a few times. The V call is TRBV20-1, the J call TRBJ2-5; TRBD2 matches 8 bases. The CDR3 length is 14 residues. The germline V gene has CDR1 DFQATT and CDR2 SNEGSKA (reference sequence). Trimming cost V 3 bases and J 1 base; bases outside gene matches: 4. The CDR3 is CSASSGLAQETQYF. The CDR3 DNA reads as TGCAGTGCTAGTTCTGGACTAGCCCAAGAGACCCAGTACTTC.

This sequence joins TRBV29-1 and TRBJ2-5; a weak D match, TRBD1 (6 bases). This CDR3 contains 14 residues. Germline loops: CDR1 SQVTM, CDR2 ANQGSEA. Trimming took 4 bases from V and 1 from J, leaving 13 bases between them. DNA of the CDR3: TGCAGCGTTGTATACAGGGTGCCCCAAGAGACCCAGTACTTC. It specifies CSVVYRVPQETQYF.

This clonotype occurred many times. The chain recombines TRBV29-1 with TRBJ2-6; a weak D match, TRBD1 (6 bases). CDR1 and CDR2 from the germline V gene are SQVTM and ANQGSEA. Trimming shortened V by 3 bases and J by 2 bases, and 8 bases separated the two germline ends. The CDR3 sequence is 14 residues long. The CDR3 bases are TGCAGCGTTGACACAGGGACTGGGGCCAACGTCCTGACTTTC. Protein sequence: CSVDTGTGANVLTF.

The table lists this clonotype with many counts. This chain connects TRBV6-2 or TRBV6-3 to TRBJ2-7; the D is unclear. V was clipped by 0 bases and J by 3 bases, with 6 bases between them. CDR1 is MNHEY and CDR2 is SVGEGT in the germline V gene. The CDR3 is 13 residues long. CDR3 DNA: TGTGCCAGCAGTTACTCGAGTGACTACGAGCAGTACTTC. Its protein is CASSYSSDYEQYF.

V usage is TRBV20-1 and J usage is TRBJ2-7; the D call may be TRBD1 or TRBD2 (5 bases each). This CDR3 spans 13 amino acids. Trimming removed 6 bases from V and 3 bases from J, with 15 bases in between. Per the germline V gene, CDR1 is DFQATT and CDR2 is SNEGSKA (reference sequence). CDR3 amino acids: CSAGRDGRYEQYF. As DNA, the CDR3 is TGCAGTGCCGGCCGGGACGGACGCTACGAGCAGTACTTC.

This clonotype was seen a handful of times. V gene TRBV4-2 combines with J gene TRBJ2-1; D may match TRBD1 or TRBD2 (5 bases each). The CDR3 covers 18 residues. Trimming shortened V by 3 bases and J by 7 bases, and 25 bases separated the two germline ends. The germline gives CDR1 LGHNA, CDR2 YNFKEQ. CDR3 sequence reads: CASSQVNRDPSGLNEQFF. CDR3 nucleotides: TGTGCCAGCAGCCAGGTGAACCGGGACCCATCCGGCCTTAATGAGCAGTTCTTC.

This clonotype has a handful of counts. This rearrangement joins TRBV12-3 or TRBV12-4 to TRBJ1-4, with D perhaps TRBD1 (5 bases). V shed 2 bases and J shed 4 bases, with 8 bases lying between them. The length of the CDR3 is 14 residues. CDR3 DNA sequence: TGTGCCAGCAGTTTAAGACAGTATAATGAAAAACTGTTTTTT. Translation gives CASSLRQYNEKLFF.